The clone carrying this T cell receptor (beta chain) was counted only a few times. Its specificity is unknown. The CDR3 is 14 amino acids. CDR1 and CDR2 (germline): MNHEY, SVGAGI. The ends lost 5 bases at V and 4 bases at J; junction bases unmatched: 8. The PCR had 60 Vbeta and 13 Jbeta primers. The assay was immunoSEQ multiplex PCR, and TCRdb's table has in-frame clones only and misses some. The data show about 100,000 clones, around 77% seen once. The data stem from a study of cytomegalovirus exposure and HLA in healthy donors. Across the whole study: Membership in the Caucasian-associated ancestry cluster was found for around four fifths of around 380 genotyped donors.

Study-wide results and caveats: Association with HLA alleles at 0.05 false discovery rate was found for roughly 17,000 TCR beta sequences in a later analysis.

The rearrangement uses TRBV6-5 and TRBJ2-7, with 7 bases fitting TRBD1. The sample consisted of PBMCs. The sequence was collected from a man younger than 30 in good health and CMV-seronegative. In DNA, the CDR3 is TGTGCCAGCAGTAGACAGGGCCCGGGGTACGAGCAGTACTTC. It translates to CASSRQGPGYEQYF.